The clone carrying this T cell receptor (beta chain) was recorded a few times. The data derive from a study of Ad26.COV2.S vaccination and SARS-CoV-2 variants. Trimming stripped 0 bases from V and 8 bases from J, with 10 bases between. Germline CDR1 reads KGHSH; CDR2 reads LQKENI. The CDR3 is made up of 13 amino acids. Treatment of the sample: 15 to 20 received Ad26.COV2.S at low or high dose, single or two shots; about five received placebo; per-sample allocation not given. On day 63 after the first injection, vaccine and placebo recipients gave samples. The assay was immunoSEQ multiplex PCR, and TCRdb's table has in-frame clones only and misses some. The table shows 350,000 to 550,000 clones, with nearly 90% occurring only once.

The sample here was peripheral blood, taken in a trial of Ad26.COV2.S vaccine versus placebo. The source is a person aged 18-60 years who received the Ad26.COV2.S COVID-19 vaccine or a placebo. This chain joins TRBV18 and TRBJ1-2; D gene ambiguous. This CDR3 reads CASSPPGEYGYTF. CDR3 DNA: TGTGCCAGCTCACCACCCGGGGAGTACGGCTACACCTTC.